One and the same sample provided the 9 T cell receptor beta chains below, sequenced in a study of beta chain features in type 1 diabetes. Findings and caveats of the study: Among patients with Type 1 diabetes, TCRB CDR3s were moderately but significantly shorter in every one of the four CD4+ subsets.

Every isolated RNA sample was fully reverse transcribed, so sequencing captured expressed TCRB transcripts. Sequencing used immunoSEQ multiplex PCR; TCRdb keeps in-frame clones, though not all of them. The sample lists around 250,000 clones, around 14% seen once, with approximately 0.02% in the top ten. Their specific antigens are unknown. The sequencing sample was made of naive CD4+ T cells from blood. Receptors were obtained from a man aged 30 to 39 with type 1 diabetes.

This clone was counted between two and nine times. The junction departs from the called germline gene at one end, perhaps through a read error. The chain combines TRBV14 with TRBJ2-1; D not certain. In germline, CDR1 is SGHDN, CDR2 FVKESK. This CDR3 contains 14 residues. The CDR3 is CASSQSTPSNGQFF. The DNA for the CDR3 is TGTGCCAGCAGCCAAAGCACGCCCTCCAATGGGCAGTTCTTC. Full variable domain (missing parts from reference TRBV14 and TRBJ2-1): EAGVTQFPSHSVIEKGQTVTLRCDPISGHDNLYWYRRVMGKEIKFLLHFVKESKQDESGMPNNRFLAERTGGTYSTLKVQPAELEDSGVYFCASSQSTPSNGQFFGPGTRLTVL.

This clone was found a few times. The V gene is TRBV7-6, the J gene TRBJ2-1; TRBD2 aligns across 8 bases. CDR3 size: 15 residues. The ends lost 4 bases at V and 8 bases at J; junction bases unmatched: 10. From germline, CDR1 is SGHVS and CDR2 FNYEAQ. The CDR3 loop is CASSWGLGVDDEQFF. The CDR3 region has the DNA TGTGCCAGCAGCTGGGGACTAGGGGTAGACGATGAGCAGTTCTTC.

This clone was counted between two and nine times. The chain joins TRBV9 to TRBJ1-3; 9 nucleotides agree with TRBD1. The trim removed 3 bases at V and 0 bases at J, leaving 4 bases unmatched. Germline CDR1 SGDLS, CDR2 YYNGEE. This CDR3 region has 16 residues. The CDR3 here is CASSGQGDYSGNTIYF. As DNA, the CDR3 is TGTGCCAGCAGCGGACAGGGGGATTACTCTGGAAACACCATATATTTT.

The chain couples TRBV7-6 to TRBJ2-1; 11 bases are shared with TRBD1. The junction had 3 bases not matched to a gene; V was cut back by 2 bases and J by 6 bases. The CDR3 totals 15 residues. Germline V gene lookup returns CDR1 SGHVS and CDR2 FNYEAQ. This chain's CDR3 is CASSLYGTGGNEQFF. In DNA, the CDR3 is TGTGCCAGCAGCTTATATGGGACAGGGGGCAATGAGCAGTTCTTC.

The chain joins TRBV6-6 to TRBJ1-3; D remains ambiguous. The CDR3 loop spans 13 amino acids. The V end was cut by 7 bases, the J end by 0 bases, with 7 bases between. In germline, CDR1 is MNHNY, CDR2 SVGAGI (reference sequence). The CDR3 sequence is CASTLFSGNTIYF. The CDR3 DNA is TGTGCCAGCACCTTATTCTCTGGAAACACCATATATTTT.

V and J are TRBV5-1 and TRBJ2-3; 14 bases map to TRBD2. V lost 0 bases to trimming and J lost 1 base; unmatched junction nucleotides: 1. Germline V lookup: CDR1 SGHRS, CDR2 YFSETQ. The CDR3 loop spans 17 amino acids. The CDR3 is CASSLGLAGGRTDTQYF. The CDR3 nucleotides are TGCGCCAGCAGCTTGGGACTAGCGGGAGGGCGCACAGATACGCAGTATTTT.

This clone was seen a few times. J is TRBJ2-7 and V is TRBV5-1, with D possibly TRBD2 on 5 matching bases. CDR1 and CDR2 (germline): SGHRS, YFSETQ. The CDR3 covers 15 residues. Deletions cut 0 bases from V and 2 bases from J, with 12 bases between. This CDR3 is CASSLARASTYEQYF. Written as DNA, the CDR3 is TGCGCCAGCAGCTTGGCGAGGGCCTCAACCTACGAGCAGTACTTC.

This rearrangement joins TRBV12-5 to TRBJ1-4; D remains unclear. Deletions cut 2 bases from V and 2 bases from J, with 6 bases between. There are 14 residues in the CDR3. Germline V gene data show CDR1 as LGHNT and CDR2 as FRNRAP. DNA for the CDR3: TGTGCTAGTGGTTTGTTCGGGACTAATGAAAAACTGTTTTTT. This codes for CASGLFGTNEKLFF. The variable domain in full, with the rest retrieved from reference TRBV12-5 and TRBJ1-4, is DARVTQTPRHKVTEMGQEVTMRCQPILGHNTVFWYRQTMMQGLELLAYFRNRAPLDDSGMPKDRFSAEMPDATLATLKIQPSEPRDSAVYFCASGLFGTNEKLFFGSGTQLSVL.

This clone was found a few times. CDR3 loop: CASSFRGTGANVLTF. The CDR3 region has the DNA TGTGCCAGCAGCTTTAGGGGGACTGGGGCCAACGTCCTGACTTTC. V is TRBV7-9 and J is TRBJ2-6, with D maybe TRBD1 (6 bases). The germline V gene encodes CDR1 SEHNR and CDR2 FQNEAQ (reference sequence). This CDR3 has 15 amino acids. Trimming cost V 3 bases and J 2 bases, with 8 bases left between them.